This passage covers 11 T cell receptor beta chains from one sample sequenced in a study of T-cell reconstitution after alpha-beta-depleted transplantation in children. Unique molecular identifiers were used to barcode this TCRbeta library. TCRdb processed the PCR reads anew with MiXCR; each CDR3 protein has one entry. The top ten hold roughly 0.77% of the sample, which has roughly 670,000 distinct CDR3 sequences, around 12% seen once. Sequencing used PBMCs, obtained before TCRalphabeta/CD19-depleted stem cell transplant. Receptor source: a girl aged 2 to 10 with congenital amegakaryocytic thrombocytopenia, due to receive a stem cell transplant.

This chain connects TRBV20-1 to TRBJ2-1; D tentatively fits TRBD1 or TRBD2 (5 bases each). CDR1 and CDR2 from the germline V gene are DFQATT and SNEGSKA (reference sequence). This CDR3 is 13 amino acids long. Trimming took 3 bases from V and 5 from J, leaving 11 bases between them. The chain's CDR3 is CSASGTADNEQFF. DNA of the CDR3: TGCAGTGCTAGCGGGACGGCTGACAATGAGCAGTTCTTC.

The sample holds many counts of this clonotype. This chain links TRBV20-1 with TRBJ2-1; the match to TRBD2 covers 13 bases. The V gene end was trimmed by 3 bases and the J gene end by 7 bases; junction bases not matched to a gene: 6. CDR1 is DFQATT and CDR2 is SNEGSKA in the germline V gene (reference sequence). This CDR3 is 15 amino acids long. The CDR3 spells CSARQLAGGTNEQFF. The CDR3 nucleotides are TGCAGTGCTAGGCAACTAGCGGGAGGGACAAATGAGCAGTTCTTC.

This clonotype has a count of ten or more. J is TRBJ2-1 and V is TRBV7-9; D not certain. Trimming shortened V by 6 bases and J by 0 bases, and 15 bases separated the two germline ends. Germline V gene sequence: CDR1 SEHNR, CDR2 FQNEAQ (reference sequence). The CDR3 runs 16 residues. The chain's CDR3 is CASRATVESSYNEQFF. The CDR3 DNA reads TGTGCCAGCAGGGCGACCGTGGAGAGCTCCTACAATGAGCAGTTCTTC.

This clonotype turned up a few times. The chain couples TRBV5-1 to TRBJ2-7, with TRBD2 as a possible D gene (6 bases). Germline V gene lookup returns CDR1 SGHRS and CDR2 YFSETQ. This CDR3 region has 16 residues. Trimming took off 4 bases at V and 2 bases at J, with 19 bases between the two ends. The CDR3 bases are TGCGCCAGCAGCGAAACTTGGACTATGGGGACCTACGAGCAGTACTTC. Its translation is CASSETWTMGTYEQYF.

This clonotype has only a few counts. The genes are TRBV24-1 and TRBJ2-5; 9 nucleotides agree with TRBD2. The CDR3 runs 16 residues. Looked up from germline, CDR1 is KGHDR and CDR2 is SFDVKD. V lost 0 bases and J lost 1; bases outside the gene matches: 2. The CDR3 coding sequence is TGTGCCACCAGTGATTTGCCGACTAGCGGCCAAGAGACCCAGTACTTC. Its protein is CATSDLPTSGQETQYF.

This clonotype has only a few counts. The rearrangement links TRBV7-9 to TRBJ2-7; D ambiguous. This CDR3 region has 13 residues. V was trimmed by 5 bases and J by 6 bases, leaving 14 bases between them. Germline V CDR1 and CDR2: SEHNR, FQNEAQ (reference sequence). The CDR3 DNA reads TGTGCCAGCAGCGACTCGATGACCGGCGAGCAGTACTTC. It codes for CASSDSMTGEQYF.

This clonotype was counted ten times or more. The chain has TRBV29-1 and TRBJ2-5, with 7 bases aligning to TRBD1. Trimming at V came to 6 bases and at J to 7 bases, leaving 17 bases not matched to a gene. The CDR3 covers 15 residues. CDR1 and CDR2 (germline): SQVTM, ANQGSEA. The CDR3 bases are TGCAGCGTCGGCTACAGGGGTCATCTCCAATGGACCCAGTACTTC. Amino acids: CSVGYRGHLQWTQYF.

This clonotype showed up just a few times. The chain employs TRBV5-5 and TRBJ2-2, with D unclear. The germline gives CDR1 SGHKS, CDR2 YYEKEE (reference sequence). Trimming stripped 6 bases from V and 1 base from J, with 10 bases between. This CDR3 is 14 amino acids long. This CDR3 reads CASIPPGNTGELFF. The DNA for the CDR3 is TGTGCCAGCATCCCTCCAGGGAACACCGGGGAGCTGTTTTTT.

This clonotype was found a few times. The V and J genes are TRBV7-2 and TRBJ2-4, with 8 bases fitting TRBD2. Germline V gene data show CDR1 as SGHTA and CDR2 as FQGNSA. The CDR3 loop spans 17 amino acids. The V and J ends lost 4 bases and 0 bases, in that order; junction bases with no gene match: 8. The CDR3 protein is CASSSRGGSLAKNIQYF. For the CDR3, the DNA is TGTGCCAGCAGCTCCCGGGGGGGGAGCTTAGCCAAAAACATTCAGTACTTC.

This clonotype was counted at least ten times. The chain recombines TRBV6-1 with TRBJ2-3; 9 nucleotides line up with TRBD1. Trimming at V came to 6 bases and at J to 3 bases, leaving 7 bases not matched to a gene. Per the germline V gene, CDR1 is MNHNS and CDR2 is SASEGT. The CDR3 length is 15 residues. CDR3 coding DNA: TGTGCCAGCAGCCACATGACAGGGGGTACAGATACGCAGTATTTT. Translation gives CASSHMTGGTDTQYF.

In its sample, this clonotype was seen many times. The chain is built from TRBV29-1 and TRBJ1-1, with TRBD1 matching over 7 bases. The CDR3 is made up of 12 amino acids. Germline CDR1 SQVTM, CDR2 ANQGSEA. The ends lost 7 bases at V and 1 base at J; junction bases unmatched: 3. The CDR3 reads CSEGQTNTEAFF. In nucleotides, the CDR3 is TGCAGCGAGGGACAGACGAACACTGAAGCTTTCTTT.